The following is a T cell receptor beta chain sequence with its context. The antigen it binds to is not known. No qualities accompany the bases; no much larger clone lies one base away. This record belongs to a study of blood T cell repertoires in COVID-19 (dated by TCRdb to about 2020). Study-level background: The collaborator samples originated in the United States, Italy and Spain and spanned the acute and convalescent phases of COVID-19. The prospective study material was composed of cDNA or gDNA derived from T cells, B-cell-depleted T cells, or PBMCs. Deeply sampled blood TCRbeta repertoires from subjects exposed to, actively infected with, or recovered from COVID-19 were included in the dataset. A freely available public database, intended as a resource for researchers studying the immune response to SARS-CoV-2, is where the repertoires were released. The samples were drawn from the first 160 participants of the ongoing ImmuneRACE study and from 950 to 1,500 subjects provided by 6 global collaborators. A de-identified subject ID, COVID-19 status, age in years and sex were almost always included in the sample metadata. Where available, HLA class I and class II types were obtained from metadata supplied by the sample provider rather than from assay-based typing.

Participants in the prospective study were enrolled through a virtual design, were aged roughly 18 to 90 years, and lived in approximately 25 United States geographic areas. To assign participants to cohorts, the prospective study relied on clinical history that participants themselves reported in a screening survey and a study questionnaire. Exposed participants were defined as having been in contact with someone with a PCR-confirmed or clinician-diagnosed COVID-19 case within 2 weeks of study entry. Each participant in the prospective study had whole blood, serum and a nasopharyngeal or oropharyngeal swab collected by mobile phlebotomists. Participants in the prospective study had the option to provide additional blood draws and questionnaires over a roughly 2-month period. Before DNA extraction, blood samples from the prospective study were shipped at room temperature or frozen. TCRbeta CDR3 regions were amplified from genomic DNA using the immunoSEQ Assay, a bias-controlled multiplex PCR. As for how the authors treated the data: The number of nucleated cells in each sample was estimated from the amplification of reference gene primers within the assay. Sequence reads were collapsed and filtered to measure the absolute abundance of every unique TCRbeta CDR3 rearrangement. For each sample, productive Simpson clonality was calculated as the square root of Simpson's diversity index across productive rearrangements. What TCRdb holds here is the immuneACCESS table cut down to in-frame rearrangements. Part of the clones is not present; checked against another copy, under half of the missing clones reflect an unresolved V gene, and the others are unexplained. That table gives V, J and clone size, and the DNA gave D and trimming. In this sample the table shows about 280,000 clones, around 90% of which occur a single time. Of the sample, 2.5% to 3% falls within the top ten clones.

Compared with germline, V lacks 5 bases and J lacks 4 bases; bases without a gene match: 13. For CDR1 and CDR2, the germline V gene lists SGHAT and FQNNGV. Its CDR3 holds 18 amino acids, cysteine through phenylalanine. CDR3 DNA is the only sequence kept; it has 54 bases, read in frame from the first base. What the work shows at the level of the full study, not this receptor alone: The amount of clinical and demographic metadata varied by source and participant and was provided uncurated.

This sequence was found in a middle-aged man who had been exposed to COVID-19. In this chain, TRBV11-2 is recombined with TRBJ2-7; TRBD2 agrees with 14 junctional bases. Sequencing was done on a sample of PBMCs or T cells enriched from blood (not recorded which). The DNA reads as follows: TGTGCCAGCAGCCATAGCCCCGGGACTAGCGGGAGAGCGTACGAGCAGTACTTC. It encodes CASSHSPGTSGRAYEQYF.